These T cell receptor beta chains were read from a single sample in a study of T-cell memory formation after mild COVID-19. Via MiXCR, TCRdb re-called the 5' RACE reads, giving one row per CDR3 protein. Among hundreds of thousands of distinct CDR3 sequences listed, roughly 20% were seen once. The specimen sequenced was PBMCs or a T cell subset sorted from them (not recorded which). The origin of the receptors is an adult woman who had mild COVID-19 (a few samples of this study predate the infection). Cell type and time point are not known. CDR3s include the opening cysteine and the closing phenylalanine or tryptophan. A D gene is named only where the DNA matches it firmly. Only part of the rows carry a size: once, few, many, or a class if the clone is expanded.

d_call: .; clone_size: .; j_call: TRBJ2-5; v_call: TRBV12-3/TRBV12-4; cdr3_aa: CASSSDRLQETQYF; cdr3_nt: TGTGCCAGCAGTTCCGACAGGTTACAAGAGACCCAGTACTTC
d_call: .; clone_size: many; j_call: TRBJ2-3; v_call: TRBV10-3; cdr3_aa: CAISEPPQDPQYF; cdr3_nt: TGTGCCATCAGTGAGCCCCCTCAAGATCCGCAGTATTTT
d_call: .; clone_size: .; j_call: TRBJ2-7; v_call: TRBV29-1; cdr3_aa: CSVGVSSSYEQYF; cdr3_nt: TGCAGCGTTGGGGTCAGTAGCTCCTACGAGCAGTACTTC
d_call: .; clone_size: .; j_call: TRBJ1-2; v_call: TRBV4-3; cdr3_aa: CASSANPRDAYGYTF; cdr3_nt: TGCGCCAGCAGCGCAAACCCCAGGGACGCTTATGGCTACACCTTC
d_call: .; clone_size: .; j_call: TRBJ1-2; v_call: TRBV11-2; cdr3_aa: CASSFDAYGYTF; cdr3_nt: TGTGCCAGCAGCTTTGACGCCTATGGCTACACCTTC
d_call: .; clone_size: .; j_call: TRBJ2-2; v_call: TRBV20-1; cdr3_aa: CSARSLNTGELFF; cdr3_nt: TGCAGTGCCAGGTCCCTGAACACCGGGGAGCTGTTTTTT
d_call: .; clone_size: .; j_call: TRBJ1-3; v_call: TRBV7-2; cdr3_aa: CASSSSGPHGNTIYF; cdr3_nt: TGTGCCAGCAGCTCCTCAGGCCCCCATGGAAACACCATATATTTT
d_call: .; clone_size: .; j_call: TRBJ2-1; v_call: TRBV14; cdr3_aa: CASSPGDNNEQFF; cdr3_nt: TGTGCCAGCAGCCCCGGGGACAACAATGAGCAGTTCTTC
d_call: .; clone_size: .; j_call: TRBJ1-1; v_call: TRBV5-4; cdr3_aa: CASSFRGLSPNTEAFF; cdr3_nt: TGTGCCAGCAGCTTTCGTGGGCTTTCCCCTAACACTGAAGCTTTCTTT
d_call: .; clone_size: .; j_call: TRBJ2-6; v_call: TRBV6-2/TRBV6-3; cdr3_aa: CAISEGSSGANVLTF; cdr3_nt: TGTGCCATCAGTGAAGGTAGCTCTGGGGCCAACGTCCTGACTTTC
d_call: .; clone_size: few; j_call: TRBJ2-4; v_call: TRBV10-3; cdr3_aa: CAISEGGLLAKNIQYF; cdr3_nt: TGTGCCATCAGTGAGGGGGGTCTCTTAGCCAAAAACATTCAGTACTTC
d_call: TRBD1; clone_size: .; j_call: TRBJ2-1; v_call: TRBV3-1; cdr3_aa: CASSFYRDRVGNEQFF; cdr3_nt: TGTGCCAGCAGCTTTTACCGGGACAGGGTTGGGAATGAGCAGTTCTTC
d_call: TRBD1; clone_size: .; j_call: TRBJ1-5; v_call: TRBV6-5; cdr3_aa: CAGCRGQYVRLNGNQPQHF; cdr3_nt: TGTGCCGGCTGTAGGGGACAGTATGTTCGCCTTAACGGCAATCAGCCCCAGCATTTT